One sample yielded the 26 T cell receptor beta chains listed below, sequenced in a study of blood T cells in healthy people across ages. A sample-barcoded 5' primer and a J-beta primer mix were used in a second PCR of roughly 6 to 11 cycles. TCRdb analysed the 5' RACE reads with MiXCR anew, one entry per CDR3 protein. The repertoire has about 680,000 distinct CDR3 sequences, more than 40% of them found once; the top ten carry under 35%. The specimen was blood. Receptor source: a woman aged 55-70 years in good health.

V gene TRBV7-2 combines with J gene TRBJ2-2; TRBD2 matches 9 bases. The V gene end was trimmed by 2 bases and the J gene end by 6 bases; junction bases not matched to a gene: 7. CDR3 length: 16 residues. Per the germline V gene, CDR1 is SGHTA and CDR2 is FQGNSA. CDR3 sequence (DNA): TGTGCCAGCAGCTTACGTAGCGGGAGTTGGGCCGGGGAGCTGTTTTTT. Translated: CASSLRSGSWAGELFF. Combining the CDR3 with reference TRBV7-2 and TRBJ2-2 gives the whole variable domain GAGVSQSPSNKVTEKGKDVELRCDPISGHTALYWYRQSLGQGLEFLIYFQGNSAPDKSGLPSDRFSAERTGGSVSTLTIQRTQQEDSAVYLCASSLRSGSWAGELFFGEGSRLTVL.

The sample holds a few counts of this clonotype. CDR3 residues: CASSPPGLALEQFF. The CDR3 nucleotides are TGTGCCAGCAGCCCACCGGGACTAGCGTTAGAGCAGTTCTTC. The chain uses TRBV7-2 and TRBJ2-1, with 10 bases matching TRBD2. Germline V CDR1 and CDR2: SGHTA, FQGNSA. V lost 5 bases and J lost 10; bases outside the gene matches: 8. The CDR3 runs to 14 residues.

V and J are TRBV12-3 or TRBV12-4 and TRBJ2-7; possibly TRBD1 for D (5 bases). V lost 6 bases, J lost 4 bases, and 13 bases lay in between. This CDR3 is built from 13 residues. Here the CDR3 DNA reads TGTGCCAGCAGCCGCTCAGGGATGTACGAGCAGTACTTC. It is translated as CASSRSGMYEQYF.

The J gene is TRBJ2-3, the V gene TRBV12-5; weak D call: TRBD2 (6 bases). Germline CDR1 reads LGHNT; CDR2 reads FRNRAP. Trimming removed 4 bases from V and 2 bases from J, with 19 bases in between. This CDR3 has 17 amino acids. This chain's CDR3 is CASGSIRDSPSTDTQYF. The CDR3 nucleotides are TGTGCTAGTGGTTCGATCCGGGACTCGCCTTCCACAGATACGCAGTATTTT.

This clonotype has a count of ten or more. V and J are TRBV10-3 and TRBJ2-1; 9 bases agree with TRBD2. Germline CDR1 ENHRY, CDR2 SYGVKD. J gave up 2 bases and V 7 bases, and 6 bases lay outside the gene matches. The CDR3 consists of 15 residues. The CDR3 spells CAITGLAGPYNEQFF. As DNA, the CDR3 is TGTGCCATCACGGGCCTAGCGGGACCCTACAATGAGCAGTTCTTC.

The chain combines TRBV19 with TRBJ1-2; tentative D call: TRBD1 (5 bases). The V and J ends lost 3 bases and 4 bases respectively, with 21 bases between them. Germline CDR1 LNHDA, CDR2 SQIVND (reference sequence). This CDR3 has 17 amino acids. The CDR3 protein is CASSIRMTVQGSYGYTF. Written as DNA, the CDR3 is TGTGCCAGTAGTATCAGGATGACTGTCCAGGGAAGCTATGGCTACACCTTC.

The chain combines TRBV5-1 with TRBJ2-1, with no clear D. CDR3 size: 11 residues. V lost 2 bases to trimming and J lost 5 bases, with 2 bases between them. Germline-derived CDR1 and CDR2 are SGHRS and YFSETQ. CDR3 sequence: CASSFDNEQFF. CDR3 sequence (DNA): TGCGCCAGCAGCTTCGACAATGAGCAGTTCTTC.

This chain uses TRBV20-1 with TRBJ1-1; D unresolved. This CDR3 spans 18 amino acids. The V end was cut by 0 bases, the J end by 8 bases, with 28 bases between. Germline assignment: CDR1 DFQATT and CDR2 SNEGSKA (reference sequence). In DNA form, the CDR3 reads TGCAGTGCTAGAGATTCGGGGAACCTTGGGCGGTGGCCGAGGGAAGCTTTCTTT. Translation: CSARDSGNLGRWPREAFF.

The chain uses TRBV28 and TRBJ2-7; 8 bases line up with TRBD2. CDR1 MDHEN and CDR2 SYDVKM come from the germline V gene. Trimming cost V 6 bases and J 0 bases; bases outside gene matches: 4. This CDR3 region has 14 residues. The CDR3 is CASRELAASYEQYF. Here the CDR3 DNA reads TGTGCCAGCAGAGAACTAGCGGCCTCCTACGAGCAGTACTTC.

This sequence joins TRBV10-3 and TRBJ2-3; a possible D gene is TRBD2 (5 bases). V was trimmed by 6 bases and J by 3 bases, leaving 13 bases between them. The CDR3 spans 14 residues. CDR1 and CDR2 from the germline V gene are ENHRY and SYGVKD. CDR3 sequence (DNA): TGTGCCATCAGGGAGGACGCATCGACAGATACGCAGTATTTT. This gives the protein CAIREDASTDTQYF.

The V call is TRBV6-2 or TRBV6-3, the J call TRBJ2-7; D possibly corresponds to TRBD2 (5 bases). Trimming took off 5 bases at V and 7 bases at J, with 12 bases between the two ends. This CDR3 region has 12 residues. CDR1 is MNHEY, CDR2 SVGEGT, per germline. CDR3 loop: CASSTRVAEQYF. DNA for the CDR3: TGTGCCAGCAGTACTAGGGTCGCTGAGCAGTACTTC.

This clonotype was counted between two and nine times. The gene calls are TRBV10-3 and TRBJ2-5; 11 positions agree with TRBD1. This CDR3 region has 14 residues. With 9 bases clipped from V and 11 bases from J, the junction kept 14 bases outside the gene matches. Germline V gene sequence: CDR1 ENHRY, CDR2 SYGVKD. The CDR3 nucleotides read TGTGCCATGGGACAGGGGGGGAACTACAATGAGCAGTACTTC. Encoded protein: CAMGQGGNYNEQYF.

The V call is TRBV2, the J call TRBJ2-5; perhaps TRBD1 as D (6 bases). Germline values: CDR1 SNHLY, CDR2 FYNNEI. The V and J ends lost 8 bases and 2 bases respectively, with 15 bases between them. The CDR3 runs to 14 residues. The CDR3 here is CASGAGVRQETQYF. CDR3 bases: TGTGCCAGCGGCGCAGGGGTGAGACAAGAGACCCAGTACTTC.

This clonotype was seen a handful of times. The chain has TRBV7-8 and TRBJ2-1; the match to TRBD2 covers 8 bases. Germline trimming cut 4 bases from V and 8 bases from J; bases unmatched to any gene: 1. Germline V lookup: CDR1 SGHVS, CDR2 FQNEAQ. The CDR3 contains 12 residues. CDR3 coding DNA: TGTGCCAGCAGCTCCGGGAGGGATGAGCAGTTCTTC. It codes for CASSSGRDEQFF.

In its sample, this clonotype was seen a few times. The CDR3 DNA follows: TGTGCCAGCAGTTCGAAGCGACAGGGAGGTAATTCACCCCTCCACTTT. This sequence encodes CASSSKRQGGNSPLHF. V is TRBV6-2 or TRBV6-3 and J is TRBJ1-6; 7 nucleotides align to TRBD1. The CDR3 runs 16 residues. Germline V CDR1 and CDR2: MNHEY, SVGEGT. Unmatched junction bases numbered 9, after V lost 4 bases and J lost 6 bases.

The genes are TRBV11-1 and TRBJ1-2; D is unresolved. The V and J ends lost 4 bases and 6 bases respectively, with 15 bases between them. In germline, CDR1 is SGHAT, CDR2 FQDESV (reference sequence). The CDR3 spans 14 residues. CDR3 protein: CASSSISGMDGYTF. CDR3 sequence (DNA): TGTGCCAGCAGCTCGATTTCCGGAATGGATGGCTACACCTTC.

The chain joins TRBV27 to TRBJ2-1; 7 nucleotides align to TRBD2. This CDR3 region has 11 residues. CDR1 and CDR2 from the germline V gene are MNHEY and SMNVEV (reference sequence). With V trimmed by 5 bases and J by 10 bases, 2 bases remained unmatched. The chain's CDR3 is CASSRAGEQFF. CDR3 coding DNA: TGTGCCAGCAGTCGAGCGGGGGAGCAGTTCTTC.

The CDR3 protein is CSVIASEGTQFF. DNA for the CDR3: TGCAGCGTCATAGCCTCGGAAGGGACCCAGTTCTTC. The V call is TRBV29-1, the J call TRBJ2-1; possibly TRBD1 or TRBD2 for D (5 bases each). Per the germline V gene, CDR1 is SQVTM and CDR2 is ANQGSEA. The CDR3 has 12 amino acids. The V gene lost 6 bases and the J gene lost 13 bases, with 19 bases spanning the gap.

This clonotype has only one observation. The chain employs TRBV29-1 and TRBJ1-5; D remains unclear. V was trimmed by 4 bases and J by 3 bases, leaving 10 bases between them. Germline CDR1 is SQVTM and CDR2 is ANQGSEA. This CDR3 is built from 13 residues. Here the CDR3 reads CSVVVQINQPQHF. CDR3 coding DNA: TGCAGCGTTGTAGTCCAGATCAATCAGCCCCAGCATTTT.

The V call is TRBV6-1, the J call TRBJ2-7; a weak D match, TRBD2 (5 bases). The DNA end favors TRBJ2-5, so the J call may be wrong. The CDR3 is made up of 13 amino acids. Germline V CDR1 and CDR2: MNHNS, SASEGT. For the CDR3, the DNA is TGTGCCAGCAGTGAATTTGAGGGAGAGACCCAGTACTTC. Translating it yields CASSEFEGETQYF.

The chain uses TRBV5-1 and TRBJ2-1; D is perhaps TRBD1 (6 bases). The CDR3 runs 15 residues. Germline V gene lookup returns CDR1 SGHRS and CDR2 YFSETQ. V was pared by 3 bases and J by 0 bases, with 10 bases between. The CDR3 spells CASSCTGTSYNEQFF. CDR3 DNA sequence: TGCGCCAGCAGCTGTACAGGGACCTCCTACAATGAGCAGTTCTTC.

The chain recombines TRBV28 with TRBJ2-3; D possibly corresponds to TRBD1 (6 bases). The CDR3 has 15 amino acids. Germline CDR1 MDHEN, CDR2 SYDVKM. V was trimmed by 2 bases and J by 2 bases, leaving 11 bases between them. CDR3 in DNA: TGTGCCAGCAGTTTACAGGGGCATTCCACAGATACGCAGTATTTT. It translates to CASSLQGHSTDTQYF.

V is TRBV5-1 and J is TRBJ2-1; 11 bases fit TRBD2. The germline CDR1 and CDR2 sequences are SGHRS and YFSETQ. Trimming removed 3 bases from V and 1 base from J; junction bases left unmatched: 15. This CDR3 comprises 20 residues. CDR3 DNA sequence: TGCGCCAGCAGCTCCGCACTAGCGGGAGCGAGGTTGGGTTCCTACAATGAGCAGTTCTTC. Its translation is CASSSALAGARLGSYNEQFF. Using reference TRBV5-1 and TRBJ2-1 for the parts outside the CDR3, the full variable domain is KAGVTQTPRYLIKTRGQQVTLSCSPISGHRSVSWYQQTPGQGLQFLFEYFSETQRNKGNFPGRFSGRQFSNSRSEMNVSTLELGDSALYLCASSSALAGARLGSYNEQFFGPGTRLTVL.

A note on this clonotype: A junction end diverges from the germline sequence, so it may reflect a read error. The chain employs TRBV7-6 and TRBJ1-1; D gene ambiguous. This CDR3 has 11 residues. Germline V gene data show CDR1 as SGHVS and CDR2 as FNYEAQ. Written as DNA, the CDR3 is TGCGCCAGCGGCCAAGCGGGTGAAGCTTTCTTT. The encoded protein is CASGQAGEAFF.

The CDR3 spells CASSPWVGDTQYF. The DNA for the CDR3 is TGTGCCAGCAGCCCGTGGGTAGGAGATACGCAGTATTTT. The rearrangement uses TRBV11-2 and TRBJ2-3; D ambiguous. V was pared by 5 bases and J by 5 bases, with 11 bases between. Germline CDR1 SGHAT, CDR2 FQNNGV. This CDR3 is built from 13 residues.

The rearrangement joins TRBV20-1 to TRBJ2-3, with a possible D match to TRBD2 (5 bases). The CDR3 is 18 residues long. Germline CDR1 and CDR2: DFQATT and SNEGSKA (reference sequence). Between the trimmed V and J ends, which lost 4 bases and 4 bases, there was a span of 27 bases. CDR3 in DNA: TGCAGTGCTAAAGCGGTTTCTTCAACACCTAGGCTTGCAGATACGCAGTATTTT. Translation: CSAKAVSSTPRLADTQYF.